This entry lists 30 T cell receptor beta chains sequenced from one sample in a study of beta chain features in type 1 diabetes. Points from the study as a whole: For Type 1 diabetes patients, all four CD4+ subsets carried TCRB CDR3s that were moderately but significantly shorter.

The antigens for these receptors are not known. Sequenced material consisted of expressed TCRB transcripts (all of the isolated RNA was reverse transcribed). Sequencing used immunoSEQ multiplex PCR; TCRdb keeps in-frame clones, though not all of them. The table records approximately 100,000 clones, 25% to 30% of them present only once. The sample was central memory CD4+ T cells from blood. These receptors originate from a woman between 18 and 30 years old with type 1 diabetes.

This clone appeared a few times. The rearrangement uses TRBV30 and TRBJ2-3; D not resolved. The CDR3 has 13 amino acids. Germline CDR1 is GTSNPN and CDR2 is SVGIG (reference sequence). Trimming stripped 3 bases from V and 0 bases from J, with 7 bases between. The CDR3 nucleotides are TGTGCCTGGAGGGCACCTAGCACAGATACGCAGTATTTT. This encodes CAWRAPSTDTQYF.

The chain uses TRBV6-6 and TRBJ1-1; possible D gene TRBD1, 6 bases. The V and J ends lost 4 bases and 4 bases respectively, with 10 bases between them. The CDR3 has 13 amino acids. The germline V gene has CDR1 MNHNY and CDR2 SVGAGI (reference sequence). The CDR3 coding sequence is TGTGCCAGCAGTTTACCAGGGGTCACTGAAGCTTTCTTT. Residues: CASSLPGVTEAFF.

The rearrangement uses TRBV7-2 and TRBJ1-5; D not resolved. The CDR3 is 13 amino acids. V was shortened by 2 bases and J by 7 bases, with 9 bases between the two germline ends. Germline V lookup: CDR1 SGHTA, CDR2 FQGNSA. The CDR3 region has the DNA TGTGCCAGCAGCTTATCGGAGGCGCAGCCCCAGCATTTT. It yields the protein CASSLSEAQPQHF. The full variable domain, in which reference TRBV7-2 and TRBJ1-5 provide the parts outside the CDR3, is GAGVSQSPSNKVTEKGKDVELRCDPISGHTALYWYRQSLGQGLEFLIYFQGNSAPDKSGLPSDRFSAERTGGSVSTLTIQRTQQEDSAVYLCASSLSEAQPQHFGDGTRLSIL.

This chain connects TRBV18 to TRBJ1-1; the match to TRBD1 covers 7 bases. This CDR3 has 13 residues. CDR1 KGHSH and CDR2 LQKENI come from the germline V gene. V trimming: 3 bases; J trimming: 13 bases; junction bases outside the gene matches: 11. CDR3 DNA: TGTGCCAGCTCACCCGGGACAGCTAGTATAGTTTTCTTT. Residues: CASSPGTASIVFF.

The chain recombines TRBV19 with TRBJ2-5; 9 bases are a match to TRBD2. V was clipped by 7 bases and J by 5 bases; unmatched bases: 5. CDR3 length: 13 residues. From germline, CDR1 is LNHDA and CDR2 SQIVND (reference sequence). The CDR3: CASTPSGKETQYF. The CDR3 DNA reads TGTGCCAGTACCCCTAGCGGGAAGGAGACCCAGTACTTC.

V gene TRBV11-2 combines with J gene TRBJ2-3, with a possible D match to TRBD2 (5 bases). Germline V gives CDR1 SGHAT, CDR2 FQNNGV. The length of the CDR3 is 14 residues. Trimming left V 6 bases short and J 6 bases short, with 16 bases between. The DNA of the CDR3 is TGTGCCAGCAGGAATCTCCTAGGACTTGATACGCAGTATTTT. It is translated as CASRNLLGLDTQYF.

A few counts support this clone. The chain has TRBV6-5 and TRBJ2-5; perhaps TRBD1 as D (6 bases). V lost 10 bases and J 2 bases, leaving 20 bases between the germline ends. CDR1 is MNHEY, CDR2 SVGAGI, per germline. The CDR3 is 15 amino acids. The DNA of the CDR3 is TGTGCCATCCCGTCAACCCCAGGGGTTCAAGAGACCCAGTACTTC. Amino acid sequence: CAIPSTPGVQETQYF.

The chain has TRBV11-2 and TRBJ1-2; D ambiguous. The CDR3 loop spans 13 amino acids. The ends were cut back, 1 base at V and 5 bases at J, with 8 bases in the middle. Germline CDR1 reads SGHAT; CDR2 reads FQNNGV. In nucleotides, the CDR3 is TGTGCCAGCAGCTTAGTCCTACAGTATGGCTACACCTTC. It encodes CASSLVLQYGYTF.

In this sample, this clone turned up a few times. J is TRBJ1-1 and V is TRBV9; D gene ambiguous. Trimming removed 7 bases at V and 1 base at J, with 14 bases between. Germline CDR1 SGDLS, CDR2 YYNGEE. The CDR3 has 14 residues. The CDR3 DNA reads as TGTGCCAGCTTACCTGTGGCATGGAACACTGAAGCTTTCTTT. Translation: CASLPVAWNTEAFF.

This clone has only a few counts. V is TRBV30 and J is TRBJ1-3; D may be TRBD1 (5 bases). Trimming cost V 4 bases and J 3 bases, with 10 bases left between them. This CDR3 spans 13 amino acids. Looked up from germline, CDR1 is GTSNPN and CDR2 is SVGIG (reference sequence). CDR3 in amino acids: CAWTGGGGNTIYF. Here the CDR3 DNA reads TGTGCCTGGACGGGCGGGGGTGGAAACACCATATATTTT.

This clone was picked up one time. The chain recombines TRBV4-3 with TRBJ2-5, with a weak D call TRBD2 (5 bases). This CDR3 has 15 amino acids. Trimming took off 3 bases at V and 0 bases at J, with 11 bases between the two ends. Germline lookup yields CDR1 LGHNA and CDR2 YSLEER. This chain's CDR3 is CASSQAGLNQETQYF. CDR3 in DNA: TGCGCCAGCAGCCAGGCAGGACTCAACCAAGAGACCCAGTACTTC.

This clone has just a few counts. V is TRBV11-3 and J is TRBJ2-3, with TRBD2 identical over 9 bases. CDR1 is SGHNT, CDR2 YENEEA, per germline. CDR3 length equals 15 residues. The ends lost 9 bases at V and 1 base at J; junction bases unmatched: 8. The CDR3, as DNA: TGTGCCAGTACAAGGGGCGGGGGGGGCACAGATACGCAGTATTTT. It is translated as CASTRGGGGTDTQYF.

Only a few counts were recorded for this clone. The chain combines TRBV5-1 with TRBJ2-5, with 8 bases matching TRBD2. The CDR3 spans 13 residues. The V and J ends lost 3 bases and 5 bases, in that order; junction bases with no gene match: 3. Looked up from germline, CDR1 is SGHRS and CDR2 is YFSETQ. The CDR3 spells CASSSGGPETQYF. CDR3 DNA sequence: TGCGCCAGCAGCTCGGGAGGGCCGGAGACCCAGTACTTC.

The chain recombines TRBV7-9 with TRBJ2-7; tentative D call: TRBD2 (6 bases). V was trimmed by 0 bases and J by 6 bases, leaving 9 bases between them. CDR1 is SEHNR, CDR2 FQNEAQ, per germline (reference sequence). This CDR3 region has 13 residues. The CDR3, as DNA: TGTGCCAGCAGCTTAGCGGTGGAGGGCGAGCAGTACTTC. Translated, it gives CASSLAVEGEQYF.

The chain carries TRBV5-1 and TRBJ2-3; 8 bases match TRBD1. Germline loops: CDR1 SGHRS, CDR2 YFSETQ. Unmatched junction bases numbered 9, after V lost 7 bases and J lost 2 bases. This CDR3 region has 15 residues. The CDR3 DNA reads TGCGCCAGCTTGCCAGGACAGGGAACCACAGATACGCAGTATTTT. As protein: CASLPGQGTTDTQYF.

This clone was counted only a few times. The chain recombines TRBV6-5 with TRBJ1-1; D is unclear. The CDR3 runs to 13 residues. V lost 6 bases to trimming and J lost 1 base, with 9 bases between them. The germline V gene encodes CDR1 MNHEY and CDR2 SVGAGI. The CDR3 region is CASSRTRNTEAFF. The CDR3 DNA reads TGTGCCAGCAGCCGAACTAGGAACACTGAAGCTTTCTTT.

The chain has TRBV6-5 and TRBJ1-3; no clear D. CDR3 length: 13 residues. In germline, CDR1 is MNHEY, CDR2 SVGAGI. V was trimmed by 7 bases and J by 4 bases, leaving 11 bases between them. The CDR3 DNA reads TGTGCCAGCAAGGTCCCGGGAGGAAACACCATATATTTT. Protein product: CASKVPGGNTIYF.

This clone was seen more than once but under ten times. CDR3 residues: CASSLRRNTDTQYF. As DNA, the CDR3 is TGTGCCAGCAGCTTAAGGCGGAACACAGATACGCAGTATTTT. This rearrangement joins TRBV7-2 to TRBJ2-3, with D uncertain. V was cut by 2 bases and J by 2 bases, with 8 bases left in between. The germline V gene has CDR1 SGHTA and CDR2 FQGNSA. The CDR3 spans 14 residues.

The rearrangement uses TRBV21-1 and TRBJ2-7; the table's D call, TRBD2, was not checked against the DNA. TRBV21-1 corresponds to a pseudogene. The CDR3 is made up of 14 amino acids. The CDR3 DNA reads as TGTGCCAGCAGCAAAGGCCGGGGGGCCGGGGAGCAGTACGTC. This codes for CASSKGRGAGEQYV.

A few counts support this clone. The chain couples TRBV5-4 to TRBJ2-4; no clear D. This CDR3 comprises 14 residues. V lost 0 bases, J lost 4 bases, and 8 bases lay in between. Germline assignment: CDR1 SGHNT and CDR2 YYREEE (reference sequence). Here the CDR3 reads CASSLGGTKNIQYF. The CDR3 nucleotides are TGTGCCAGCAGCTTGGGCGGTACTAAAAACATTCAGTACTTC.

The J gene is TRBJ2-5, the V gene TRBV6-5; D gene uncertain. Germline CDR1 MNHEY, CDR2 SVGAGI. Trimming cost V 7 bases and J 2 bases, with 14 bases left between them. CDR3 length: 14 residues. CDR3 nucleotide sequence: TGTGCCAGCACAGACTCCGGTAGTCAAGAGACCCAGTACTTC. Its translation is CASTDSGSQETQYF.

V and J are TRBV7-6 and TRBJ2-1; tentative D call: TRBD2 (6 bases). This CDR3 is built from 13 residues. Deletions cut 5 bases from V and 3 bases from J, with 8 bases between. Germline V gene sequence: CDR1 SGHVS, CDR2 FNYEAQ. CDR3 sequence (DNA): TGTGCCAGCAGCCCGCGGGGCTACAATGAGCAGTTCTTC. Protein product: CASSPRGYNEQFF.

This clone was seen more than once but under ten times. The V call is TRBV21-1, the J call TRBJ2-7; TRBD1 is the table's D call and was not checked against the DNA. TRBV21-1 is listed as a pseudogene. The CDR3 totals 16 residues. CDR3 residues: CASSKGAGQGAREQYV. CDR3 nucleotides: TGTGCCAGCAGCAAAGGGGCGGGACAGGGGGCAAGGGAGCAGTACGTC.

This clone was observed a few times. This chain links TRBV5-1 with TRBJ2-6; no reliable D call. CDR3 length: 12 amino acids. The ends were cut back, 0 bases at V and 10 bases at J, with 5 bases in the middle. Germline V CDR1 and CDR2: SGHRS, YFSETQ. CDR3 residues: CASSLDQNVLTF. The CDR3 nucleotides are TGCGCCAGCAGCTTGGATCAGAACGTCCTGACTTTC.

This rearrangement joins TRBV19 to TRBJ1-2, with TRBD1 matching 8 bases. The CDR3 runs to 15 residues. The V gene's germline CDR1 is LNHDA and CDR2 SQIVND (reference sequence). J gave up 4 bases and V 5 bases, and 9 bases lay outside the gene matches. The CDR3 spells CASSPRTGTGYGYTF. CDR3 nucleotides: TGTGCCAGTAGTCCTCGGACAGGGACGGGCTATGGCTACACCTTC.

In this sample, this clone turned up a few times. V is TRBV19 and J is TRBJ2-2, with 8 bases matching TRBD2. CDR1 and CDR2 (germline): LNHDA, SQIVND (reference sequence). CDR3 length: 15 residues. The V segment lost 9 bases and the J segment 5 bases; nucleotides outside the gene matches: 11. CDR3 DNA: TGTGCCAGCCGAGGCGGGAGCGGGGGAACCGGGGAGCTGTTTTTT. It translates to CASRGGSGGTGELFF.

This chain connects TRBV6-6 to TRBJ2-2; D remains ambiguous. The V and J ends lost 2 bases and 3 bases respectively, with 4 bases between them. This CDR3 is built from 13 residues. The germline CDR1 and CDR2 sequences are MNHNY and SVGAGI (reference sequence). DNA of the CDR3: TGTGCCAGCAGTTACCGGGACACCGGGGAGCTGTTTTTT. Translating it yields CASSYRDTGELFF.

The chain recombines TRBV29-1 with TRBJ2-3; 8 bases agree with TRBD1. Germline V lookup: CDR1 SQVTM, CDR2 ANQGSEA. Trimming took 7 bases from V and 3 from J; bases not matched to a gene: 6. CDR3 length: 13 residues. The CDR3 loop is CSARQGSTDTQYF. The CDR3 DNA follows: TGCAGCGCCCGACAGGGGTCTACAGATACGCAGTATTTT.

The rearrangement uses TRBV5-4 and TRBJ1-1; D is unclear. Germline CDR1 is SGHNT and CDR2 is YYREEE (reference sequence). CDR3 length: 13 amino acids. V lost 5 bases and J lost 6, with 14 bases in between. The DNA of the CDR3 is TGTGCCAGCAGTTTTGACCCAGGTGCTGAAGCTTTCTTT. Residues: CASSFDPGAEAFF. The whole variable domain, filled in from reference TRBV5-4 and TRBJ1-1, reads ETGVTQSPTHLIKTRGQQVTLRCSSQSGHNTVSWYQQALGQGPQFIFQYYREEENGRGNFPPRFSGLQFPNYSSELNVNALELDDSALYLCASSFDPGAEAFFGQGTRLTVV.

This clone has more than one count but fewer than ten. The rearrangement joins TRBV23-1 to TRBJ2-7; D may be TRBD2 (5 bases). TRBV23-1 is an open reading frame whose function is uncertain. The CDR3 contains 15 residues. V lost 3 bases to trimming and J lost 3 bases, with 15 bases between them. CDR3 in amino acids: CASSHCREDYYEQYF. The DNA of the CDR3 is TGCGCCAGCAGTCACTGCCGGGAAGATTACTACGAGCAGTACTTC.